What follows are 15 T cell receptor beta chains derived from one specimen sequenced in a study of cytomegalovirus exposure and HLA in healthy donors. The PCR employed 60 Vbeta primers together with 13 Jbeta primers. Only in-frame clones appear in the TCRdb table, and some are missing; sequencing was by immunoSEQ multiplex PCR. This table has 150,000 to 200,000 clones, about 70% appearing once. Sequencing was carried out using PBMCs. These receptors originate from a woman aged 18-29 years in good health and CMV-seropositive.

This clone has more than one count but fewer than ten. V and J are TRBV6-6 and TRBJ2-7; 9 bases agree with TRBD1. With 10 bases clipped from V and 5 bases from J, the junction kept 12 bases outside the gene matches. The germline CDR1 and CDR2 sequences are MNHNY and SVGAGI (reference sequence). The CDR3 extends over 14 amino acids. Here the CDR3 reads CATSLGQGIHEQYF. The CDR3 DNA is TGTGCCACCTCCCTAGGACAGGGGATACACGAGCAGTACTTC.

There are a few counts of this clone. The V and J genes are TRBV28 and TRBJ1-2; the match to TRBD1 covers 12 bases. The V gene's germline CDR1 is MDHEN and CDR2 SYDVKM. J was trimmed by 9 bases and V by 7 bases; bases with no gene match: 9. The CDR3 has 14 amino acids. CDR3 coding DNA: TGTGCCAGCAAAGGGGGACAGGGGGCTAGGAGCTACACCTTC. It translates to CASKGGQGARSYTF.

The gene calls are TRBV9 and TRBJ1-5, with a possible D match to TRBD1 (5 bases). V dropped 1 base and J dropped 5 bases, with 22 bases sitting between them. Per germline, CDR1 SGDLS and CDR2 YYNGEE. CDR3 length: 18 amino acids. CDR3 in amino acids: CASSVFRAGKLKDQPQHF. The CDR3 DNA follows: TGTGCCAGCAGCGTATTCAGGGCAGGGAAATTAAAAGATCAGCCCCAGCATTTT.

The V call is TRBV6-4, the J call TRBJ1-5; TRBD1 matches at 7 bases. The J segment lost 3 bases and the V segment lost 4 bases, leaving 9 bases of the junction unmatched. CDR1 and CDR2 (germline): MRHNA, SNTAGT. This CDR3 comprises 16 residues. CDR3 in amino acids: CASSAHTDRVNQPQHF. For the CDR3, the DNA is TGTGCCAGCAGTGCTCACACCGACAGGGTCAATCAGCCCCAGCATTTT.

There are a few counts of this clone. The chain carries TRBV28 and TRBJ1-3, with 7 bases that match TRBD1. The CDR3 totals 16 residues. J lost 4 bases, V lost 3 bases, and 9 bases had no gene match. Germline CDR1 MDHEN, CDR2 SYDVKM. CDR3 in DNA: TGTGCCAGCAGTTTCGACAGGGCCCGAGTCGGAAACACCATATATTTT. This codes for CASSFDRARVGNTIYF.

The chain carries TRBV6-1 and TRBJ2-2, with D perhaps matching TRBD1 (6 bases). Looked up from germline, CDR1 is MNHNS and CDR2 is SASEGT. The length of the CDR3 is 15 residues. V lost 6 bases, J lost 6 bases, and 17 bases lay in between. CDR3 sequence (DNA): TGTGCCAGCAGGAGGGGACAATCGGTGGCCGGGGAGCTGTTTTTT. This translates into CASRRGQSVAGELFF.

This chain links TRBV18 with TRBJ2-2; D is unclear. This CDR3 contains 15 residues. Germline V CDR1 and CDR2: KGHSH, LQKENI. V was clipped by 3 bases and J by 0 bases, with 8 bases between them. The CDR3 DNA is TGTGCCAGCTCACCCAACAGCCCGAACACCGGGGAGCTGTTTTTT. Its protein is CASSPNSPNTGELFF.

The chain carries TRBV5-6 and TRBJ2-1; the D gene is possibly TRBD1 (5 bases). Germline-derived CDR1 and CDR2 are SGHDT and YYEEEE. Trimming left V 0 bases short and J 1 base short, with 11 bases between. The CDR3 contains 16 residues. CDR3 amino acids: CASSLEGFWSYNEQFF. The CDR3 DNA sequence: TGTGCCAGCAGCTTGGAGGGGTTCTGGTCCTACAATGAGCAGTTCTTC.

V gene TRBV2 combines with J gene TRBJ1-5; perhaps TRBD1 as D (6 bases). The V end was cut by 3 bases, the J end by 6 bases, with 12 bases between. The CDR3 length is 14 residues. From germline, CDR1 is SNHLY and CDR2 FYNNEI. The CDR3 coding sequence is TGTGCCAGCAGTGATGGGCGGGGGGCTCAGCCCCAGCATTTT. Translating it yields CASSDGRGAQPQHF.

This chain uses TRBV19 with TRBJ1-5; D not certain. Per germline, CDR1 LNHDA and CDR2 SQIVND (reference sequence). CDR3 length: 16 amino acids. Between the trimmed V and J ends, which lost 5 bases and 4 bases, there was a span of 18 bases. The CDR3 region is CASSLTLKGGNQPQHF. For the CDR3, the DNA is TGTGCCAGTAGTCTAACACTCAAGGGCGGGAATCAGCCCCAGCATTTT.

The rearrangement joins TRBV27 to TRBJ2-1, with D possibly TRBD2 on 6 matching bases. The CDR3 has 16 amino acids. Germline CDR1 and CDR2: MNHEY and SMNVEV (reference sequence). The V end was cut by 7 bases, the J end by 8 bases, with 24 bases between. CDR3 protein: CASTTASGTVQDEQFF. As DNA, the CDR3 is TGTGCCAGCACCACCGCTTCCGGGACTGTTCAGGATGAGCAGTTCTTC.

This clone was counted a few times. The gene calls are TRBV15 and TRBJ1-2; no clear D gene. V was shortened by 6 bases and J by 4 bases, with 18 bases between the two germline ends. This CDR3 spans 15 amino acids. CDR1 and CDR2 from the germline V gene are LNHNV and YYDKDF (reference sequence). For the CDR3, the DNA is TGTGCCACCAGATGGTCTCTCGTAGCCACCTATGGCTACACCTTC. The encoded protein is CATRWSLVATYGYTF.

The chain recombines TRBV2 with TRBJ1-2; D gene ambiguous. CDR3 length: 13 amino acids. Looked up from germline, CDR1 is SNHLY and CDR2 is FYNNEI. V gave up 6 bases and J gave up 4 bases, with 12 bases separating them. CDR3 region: CASSETGFYGYTF. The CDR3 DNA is TGTGCCAGCAGCGAGACGGGGTTCTATGGCTACACCTTC.

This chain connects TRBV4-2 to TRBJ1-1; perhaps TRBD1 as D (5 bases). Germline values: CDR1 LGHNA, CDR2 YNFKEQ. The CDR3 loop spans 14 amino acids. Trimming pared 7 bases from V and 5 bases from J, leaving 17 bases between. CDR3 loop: CASISGAGETEAFF. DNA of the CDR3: TGTGCCAGCATCAGTGGGGCGGGGGAGACTGAAGCTTTCTTT.

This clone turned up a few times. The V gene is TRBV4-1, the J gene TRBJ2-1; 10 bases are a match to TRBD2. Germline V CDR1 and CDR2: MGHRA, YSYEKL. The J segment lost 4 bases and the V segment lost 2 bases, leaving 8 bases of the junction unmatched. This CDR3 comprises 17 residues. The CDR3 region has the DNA TGCGCCAGCAGCCAACCTTGGACTAGCGGCTTATACAATGAGCAGTTCTTC. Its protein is CASSQPWTSGLYNEQFF.